Given below is one T cell receptor beta chain in context. Between the trimmed V and J ends, which lost 7 bases and 0 bases, there was a span of 12 bases. The CDR3 loop spans 14 amino acids. Germline values: CDR1 SQVTM, CDR2 ANQGSEA. This sample was taken from a study of blood T cell repertoires in COVID-19. Study in general: T cells, B-cell-depleted T cells, or PBMCs supplied cDNA or gDNA.

How the authors handled the data: The authors estimated nucleated cell counts from reference gene primer amplification. Method: immunoSEQ multiplex PCR; TCRdb's copy keeps in-frame clones and lacks some. V, J and clone size derive from that table, while D and trimming were established from the DNA sequence. The sample includes 450,000 or so clones, 85% to 90% seen only once; the top ten take 0.8% to 0.9%. Seattle's cohort entered during active infection and was followed longitudinally. This TCR was recovered from a man younger than 30 with COVID-19, enrolled during active disease. Sample: peripheral blood. V usage is TRBV29-1 and J usage is TRBJ1-4, with D tentatively TRBD1 (5 bases). The CDR3 here is CSGGPSATNEKLFF. The CDR3 nucleotides read TGCAGCGGGGGACCGAGTGCAACTAATGAAAAACTGTTTTTT.